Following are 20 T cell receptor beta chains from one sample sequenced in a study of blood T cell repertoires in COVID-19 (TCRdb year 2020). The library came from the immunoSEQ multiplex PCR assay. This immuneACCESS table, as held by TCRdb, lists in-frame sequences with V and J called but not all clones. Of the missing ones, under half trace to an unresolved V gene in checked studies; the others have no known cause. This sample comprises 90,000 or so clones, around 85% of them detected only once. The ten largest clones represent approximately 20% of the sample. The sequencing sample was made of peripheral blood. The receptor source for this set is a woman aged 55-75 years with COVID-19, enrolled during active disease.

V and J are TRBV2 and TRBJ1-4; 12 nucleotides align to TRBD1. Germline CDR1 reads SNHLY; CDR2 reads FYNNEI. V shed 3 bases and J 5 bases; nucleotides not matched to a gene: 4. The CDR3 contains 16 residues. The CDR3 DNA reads TGTGCCAGCAGTGAGGGACAGGGGGCCCGAAATGAAAAACTGTTTTTT. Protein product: CASSEGQGARNEKLFF.

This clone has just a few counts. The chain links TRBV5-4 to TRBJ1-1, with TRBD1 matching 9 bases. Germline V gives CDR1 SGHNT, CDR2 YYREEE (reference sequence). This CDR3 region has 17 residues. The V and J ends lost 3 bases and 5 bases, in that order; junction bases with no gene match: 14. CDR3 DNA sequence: TGTGCCAGCAGCTCGACAGGGGGACTACGAGGGGGGACTGAAGCTTTCTTT. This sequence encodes CASSSTGGLRGGTEAFF.

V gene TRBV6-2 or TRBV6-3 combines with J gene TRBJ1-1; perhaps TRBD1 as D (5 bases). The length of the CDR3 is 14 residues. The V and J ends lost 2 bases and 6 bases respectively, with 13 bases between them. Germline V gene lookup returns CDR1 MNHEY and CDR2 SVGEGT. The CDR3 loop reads CASSYPRGWAEAFF. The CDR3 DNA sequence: TGTGCCAGCAGTTACCCAAGGGGTTGGGCTGAAGCTTTCTTT.

CDR3 sequence: CASSFAGSNLREKLFF. The CDR3 bases are TGTGCCAGCAGCTTTGCCGGTTCGAACTTGCGAGAAAAACTGTTTTTT. This chain connects TRBV5-6 to TRBJ1-4; the D is unclear. V was cut by 2 bases and J by 8 bases, with 19 bases left in between. The CDR3 runs to 16 residues. Germline CDR1 is SGHDT and CDR2 is YYEEEE.

The DNA for the CDR3 is TGTGCCAGCAGCTCCCAGGGTAATGTGGTCTACGAGCAGTACTTC. It encodes CASSSQGNVVYEQYF. This chain links TRBV7-6 with TRBJ2-7, with a weak D call TRBD1 (5 bases). CDR1 and CDR2 from the germline V gene are SGHVS and FNYEAQ. The CDR3 is 15 amino acids. V was shortened by 4 bases and J by 3 bases, with 16 bases between the two germline ends.

The CDR3 DNA reads as TGCGCCAGCAGCCCCCAAGCGGAGACTAGCACAGATACGCAGTATTTT. Translating it yields CASSPQAETSTDTQYF. V usage is TRBV5-1 and J usage is TRBJ2-3, with D perhaps matching TRBD2 (5 bases). Germline V CDR1 and CDR2: SGHRS, YFSETQ. The CDR3 is 16 amino acids. V was shortened by 4 bases and J by 0 bases, with 15 bases between the two germline ends.

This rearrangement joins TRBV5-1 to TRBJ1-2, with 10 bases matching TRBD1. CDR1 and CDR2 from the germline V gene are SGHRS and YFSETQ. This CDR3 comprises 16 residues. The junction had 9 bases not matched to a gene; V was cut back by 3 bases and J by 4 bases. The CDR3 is CASSSNDRGLGYGYTF. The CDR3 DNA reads TGCGCCAGCAGCTCAAACGACAGGGGGCTTGGCTATGGCTACACCTTC.

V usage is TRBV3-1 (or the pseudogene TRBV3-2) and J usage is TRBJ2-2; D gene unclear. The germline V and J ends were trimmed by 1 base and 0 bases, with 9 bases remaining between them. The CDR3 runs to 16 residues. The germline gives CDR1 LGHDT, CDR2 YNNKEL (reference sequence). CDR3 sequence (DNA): TGTGCCAGCAGCCAAGGTGACACAGCGAACACCGGGGAGCTGTTTTTT. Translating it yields CASSQGDTANTGELFF.

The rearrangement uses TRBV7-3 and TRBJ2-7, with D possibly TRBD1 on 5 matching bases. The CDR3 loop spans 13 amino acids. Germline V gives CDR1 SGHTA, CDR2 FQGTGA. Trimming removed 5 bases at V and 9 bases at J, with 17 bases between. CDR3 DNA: TGTGCCAGCAGCCCCGGACCAGCAGGGCGGCAGTACTTC. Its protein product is CASSPGPAGRQYF.

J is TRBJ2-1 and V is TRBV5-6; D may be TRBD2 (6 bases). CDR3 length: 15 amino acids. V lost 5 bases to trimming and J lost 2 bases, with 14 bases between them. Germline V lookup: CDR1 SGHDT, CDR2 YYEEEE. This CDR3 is CASRAGLSTYNEQFF. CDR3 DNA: TGTGCCAGCAGGGCGGGACTCTCGACCTACAATGAGCAGTTCTTC.

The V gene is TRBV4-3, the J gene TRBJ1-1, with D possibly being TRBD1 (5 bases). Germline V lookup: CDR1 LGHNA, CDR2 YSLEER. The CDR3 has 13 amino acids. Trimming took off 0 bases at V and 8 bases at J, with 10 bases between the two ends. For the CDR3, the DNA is TGCGCCAGCAGCCAAGAACAGGACCGAGAAGCTTTCTTT. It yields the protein CASSQEQDREAFF.

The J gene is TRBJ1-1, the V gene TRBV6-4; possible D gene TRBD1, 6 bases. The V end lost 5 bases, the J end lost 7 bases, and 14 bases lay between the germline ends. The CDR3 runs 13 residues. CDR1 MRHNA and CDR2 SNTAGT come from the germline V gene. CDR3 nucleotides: TGTGCCAGCAGTCCCGGGACAACGCGTGAAGCTTTCTTT. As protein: CASSPGTTREAFF.

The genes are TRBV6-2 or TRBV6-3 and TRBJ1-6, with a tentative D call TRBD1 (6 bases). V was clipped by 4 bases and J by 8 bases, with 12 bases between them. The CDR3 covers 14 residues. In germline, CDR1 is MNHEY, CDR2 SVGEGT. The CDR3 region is CASSSRGSDSPLHF. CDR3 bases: TGTGCCAGCAGTTCCAGGGGATCGGATTCACCCCTCCACTTT.

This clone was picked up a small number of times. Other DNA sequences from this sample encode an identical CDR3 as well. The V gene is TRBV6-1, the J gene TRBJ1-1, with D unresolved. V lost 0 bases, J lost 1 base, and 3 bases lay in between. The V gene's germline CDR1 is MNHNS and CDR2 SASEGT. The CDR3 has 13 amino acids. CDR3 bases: TGTGCCAGCAGTGAAGCCCAGAACACTGAAGCTTTCTTT. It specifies CASSEAQNTEAFF.

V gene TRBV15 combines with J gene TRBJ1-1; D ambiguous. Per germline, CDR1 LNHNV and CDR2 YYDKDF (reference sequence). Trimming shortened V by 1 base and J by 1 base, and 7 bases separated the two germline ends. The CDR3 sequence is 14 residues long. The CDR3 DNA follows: TGTGCCACCAGCAGAGTGGCAGGGAACACTGAAGCTTTCTTT. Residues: CATSRVAGNTEAFF.

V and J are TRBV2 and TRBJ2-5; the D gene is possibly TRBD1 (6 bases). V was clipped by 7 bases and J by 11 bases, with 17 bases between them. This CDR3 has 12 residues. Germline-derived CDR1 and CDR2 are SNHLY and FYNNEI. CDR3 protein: CASTLNPDSQYF. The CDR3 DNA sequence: TGTGCCAGCACCCTGAACCCGGACAGTCAGTACTTC.

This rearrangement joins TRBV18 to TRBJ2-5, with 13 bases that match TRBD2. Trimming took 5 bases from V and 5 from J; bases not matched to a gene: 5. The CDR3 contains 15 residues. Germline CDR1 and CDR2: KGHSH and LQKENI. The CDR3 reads CASSMGLAGSETQYF. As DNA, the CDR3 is TGTGCCAGCTCAATGGGACTAGCGGGGTCGGAGACCCAGTACTTC. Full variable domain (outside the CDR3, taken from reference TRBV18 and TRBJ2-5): NAGVMQNPRHLVRRRGQEARLRCSPMKGHSHVYWYRQLPEEGLKFMVYLQKENIIDESGMPKERFSAEFPKEGPSILRIQQVVRGDSAAYFCASSMGLAGSETQYFGPGTRLLVL.

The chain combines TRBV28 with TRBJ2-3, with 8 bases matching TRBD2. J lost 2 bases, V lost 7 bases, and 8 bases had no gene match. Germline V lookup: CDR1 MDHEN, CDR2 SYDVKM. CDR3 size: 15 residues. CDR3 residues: CASTRGGAATDTQYF. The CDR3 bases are TGTGCCAGCACTCGGGGGGGGGCGGCCACAGATACGCAGTATTTT.

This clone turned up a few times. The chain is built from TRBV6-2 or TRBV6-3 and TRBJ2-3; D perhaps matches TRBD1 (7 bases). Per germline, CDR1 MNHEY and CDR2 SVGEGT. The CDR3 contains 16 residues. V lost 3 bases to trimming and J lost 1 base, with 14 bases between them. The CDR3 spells CASSYTGGTGTDTQYF. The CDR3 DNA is TGTGCCAGCAGTTATACTGGCGGGACAGGCACAGATACGCAGTATTTT.

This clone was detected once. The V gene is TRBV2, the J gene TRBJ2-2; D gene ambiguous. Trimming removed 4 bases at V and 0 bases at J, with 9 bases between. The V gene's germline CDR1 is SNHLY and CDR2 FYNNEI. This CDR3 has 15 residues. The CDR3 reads CASSGFQANTGELFF. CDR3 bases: TGTGCCAGCAGTGGGTTTCAGGCGAACACCGGGGAGCTGTTTTTT. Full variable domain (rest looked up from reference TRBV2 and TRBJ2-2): EPEVTQTPSHQVTQMGQEVILRCVPISNHLYFYWYRQILGQKVEFLVSFYNNEISEKSEIFDDQFSVERPDGSNFTLKIRSTKLEDSAMYFCASSGFQANTGELFFGEGSRLTVL.